The clone carrying this T cell receptor beta chain came up many times. What it binds is not known. The entry originates in a study of response to subunit inactivated influenza vaccine. General study findings and limits: Authors suggested each seasonal influenza vaccination recruits few new T cells.

Trimming stripped 6 bases from V and 0 bases from J, with 12 bases between. Germline V gene lookup returns CDR1 DFQATT and CDR2 SNEGSKA (reference sequence). The CDR3 runs to 14 residues. A single record per CDR3 protein comes from TCRdb applying MiXCR to the RT-PCR reads. This table holds 700,000 to 800,000 distinct CDR3 sequences, about 18% found once. The chain recombines TRBV20-1 with TRBJ2-1; D call uncertain. This clonotype was sampled from a man aged 50 to 59 who received an inactivated influenza vaccine. The starting material was PBMCs from blood, obtained 4 to 6 days after vaccination. CDR3 coding DNA: TGCAGTGCGAATTCAGATGTCTCCTACAATGAGCAGTTCTTC. Amino acid sequence: CSANSDVSYNEQFF.